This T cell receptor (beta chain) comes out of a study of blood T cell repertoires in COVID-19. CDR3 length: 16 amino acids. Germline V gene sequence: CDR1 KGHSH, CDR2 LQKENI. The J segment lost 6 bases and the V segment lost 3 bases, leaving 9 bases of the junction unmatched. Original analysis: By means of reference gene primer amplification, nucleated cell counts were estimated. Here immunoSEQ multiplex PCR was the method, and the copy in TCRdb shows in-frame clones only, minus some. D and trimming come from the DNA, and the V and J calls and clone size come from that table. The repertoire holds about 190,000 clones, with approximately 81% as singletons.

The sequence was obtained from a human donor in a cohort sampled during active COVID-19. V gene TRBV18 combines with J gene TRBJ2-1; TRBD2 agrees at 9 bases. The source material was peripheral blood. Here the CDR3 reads CASSPGGGAVANEQFF. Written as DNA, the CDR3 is TGTGCCAGCTCACCCGGCGGGGGGGCCGTTGCCAATGAGCAGTTCTTC.